This T cell receptor beta chain was profiled in a study of control samples from healthy donors and cancer patients. Germline CDR1 reads SGHRS; CDR2 reads YFSETQ. The V and J ends lost 4 bases and 4 bases respectively, with 15 bases between them. This CDR3 has 15 residues. Generated by immunoSEQ multiplex PCR, the TCRdb table keeps only in-frame clones and is missing some. Of 170,000 or so clones in the sample, 75% to 95% are singletons; the top ten hold 2%. The sequence derives from a woman in her forties in good health. Sequenced sample: blood. The chain has TRBV5-1 and TRBJ2-1, with D tentatively TRBD1 (5 bases). The CDR3 sequence is CASSVTVLRYNEQFF. The CDR3 DNA is TGCGCCAGCAGCGTGACAGTTCTGCGGTACAATGAGCAGTTCTTC.